These 5 T cell receptor beta chains came from one sample sequenced in a study of T cells after yellow fever vaccination. MiXCR was run by TCRdb on the 5' RACE reads, yielding one entry per CDR3 protein. This sample has some 320,000 distinct CDR3 sequences, with more than 8.5% found just once. Sequences were derived from PBMCs, sampled on the day of the first yellow fever vaccination. The receptors here all came from a young man who received the YFV17D yellow fever vaccine.

This rearrangement joins TRBV7-9 to TRBJ2-7; D is ambiguous. The CDR3 extends over 12 amino acids. V lost 1 base to trimming and J lost 6 bases, with 7 bases between them. Germline CDR1 reads SEHNR; CDR2 reads FQNEAQ (reference sequence). CDR3 coding DNA: TGTGCCAGCAGCTTAGGTAACGGCGAGCAGTACGTC. Its translation is CASSLGNGEQYV.

CDR3 bases: TGTGCCAGCAGGTTTCTCCTCTCAGACGAGCAGTACGTC. It translates to CASRFLLSDEQYV. The V and J genes are TRBV7-9 and TRBJ2-7; no clear D. The V gene's germline CDR1 is SEHNR and CDR2 FQNEAQ (reference sequence). Trimming took 6 bases from V and 5 from J, leaving 14 bases between them. The CDR3 covers 13 residues.

This rearrangement joins TRBV29-1 to TRBJ2-3, with unresolved D. The CDR3 is 14 residues long. V gave up 1 base and J gave up 0 bases, with 8 bases separating them. Germline CDR1 SQVTM, CDR2 ANQGSEA. CDR3 coding DNA: TGCAGCGTTGAAGTAGTCCGTAGCACAGATACGCAGTATTTT. This translates into CSVEVVRSTDTQYF.

This clonotype was observed many times. The CDR3, as DNA: TGTGCCAGTAGTATCCCCAGGTTTAGCGGGGGGCGAAGCTCCTACAATGAGCAGTTCTTC. Amino acids: CASSIPRFSGGRSSYNEQFF. The V gene is TRBV19, the J gene TRBJ2-1; 10 bases are a match to TRBD2. With V trimmed by 3 bases and J by 0 bases, 14 bases remained unmatched. The CDR3 has 20 residues. Germline V gene data show CDR1 as LNHDA and CDR2 as SQIVND (reference sequence).

In its sample, this clonotype was seen many times. This chain links TRBV5-1 with TRBJ2-4; no reliable D call. The ends were cut back, 2 bases at V and 5 bases at J, with 2 bases in the middle. This CDR3 is 11 amino acids long. The V gene's germline CDR1 is SGHRS and CDR2 YFSETQ. CDR3 sequence: CASSLQNIQYF. The DNA for the CDR3 is TGCGCCAGCAGCTTACAAAACATTCAGTACTTC.